This TCR beta chain was found in a study of blood T cells in healthy people across ages. A second roughly 6 to 12 cycle PCR used barcoded and J-beta primers. Every cDNA molecule bore a tag from a template-switch adaptor containing 12 random nucleotides. MiXCR was run by TCRdb on the 5' RACE reads, yielding one entry per CDR3 protein. Here the sample spans about 680,000 distinct CDR3 sequences, around 49% being singletons. Points from the study as a whole: The study could not conclusively compare naive and antigen-experienced cells, given its unsorted PBMCs. Possibly confounding the expanded clonotype changes was the fact that donor CMV status was unknown. Investigators viewed diversity estimates from one million T cells as underestimates, the study reported.

Germline V gives CDR1 MNHEY, CDR2 SVGAGI. V shed 2 bases and J shed 4 bases, with 15 bases lying between them. The CDR3 is 16 amino acids. On this clonotype itself: Its antigen is not identified.

The source material was blood. The chain is built from TRBV6-5 and TRBJ2-1; D possibly uses TRBD1 or TRBD2 (6 bases each). This receptor was obtained from a woman aged 55-70 years in good health. CDR3 loop: CASSYGRRGGYNEQFF. For the CDR3, the DNA is TGTGCCAGCAGTTACGGTCGGAGAGGGGGGTACAATGAGCAGTTCTTC.